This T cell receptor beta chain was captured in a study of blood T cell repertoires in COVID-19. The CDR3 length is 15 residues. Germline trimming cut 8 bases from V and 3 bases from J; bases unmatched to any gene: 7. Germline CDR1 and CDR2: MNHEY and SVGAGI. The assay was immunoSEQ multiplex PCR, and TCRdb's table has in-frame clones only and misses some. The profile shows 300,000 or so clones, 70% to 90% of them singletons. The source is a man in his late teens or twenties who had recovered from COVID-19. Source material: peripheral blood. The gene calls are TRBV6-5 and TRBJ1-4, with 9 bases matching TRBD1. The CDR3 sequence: CASWGQGAPNEKLFF. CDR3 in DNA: TGTGCCAGCTGGGGACAGGGAGCACCTAATGAAAAACTGTTTTTT.